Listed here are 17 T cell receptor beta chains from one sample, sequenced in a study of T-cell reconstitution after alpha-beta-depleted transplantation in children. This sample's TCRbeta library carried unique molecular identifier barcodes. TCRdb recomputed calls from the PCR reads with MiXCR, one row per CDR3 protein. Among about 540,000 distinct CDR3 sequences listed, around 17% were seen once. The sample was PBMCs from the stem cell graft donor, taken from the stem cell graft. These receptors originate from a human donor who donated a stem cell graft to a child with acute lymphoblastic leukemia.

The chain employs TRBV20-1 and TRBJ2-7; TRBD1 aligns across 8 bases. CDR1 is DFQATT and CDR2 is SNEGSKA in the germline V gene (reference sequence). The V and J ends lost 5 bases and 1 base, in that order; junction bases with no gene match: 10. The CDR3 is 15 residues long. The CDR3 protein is CSAFSDRGPSYEQYF. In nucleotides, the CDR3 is TGCAGTGCTTTTTCTGACAGGGGACCATCCTACGAGCAGTACTTC.

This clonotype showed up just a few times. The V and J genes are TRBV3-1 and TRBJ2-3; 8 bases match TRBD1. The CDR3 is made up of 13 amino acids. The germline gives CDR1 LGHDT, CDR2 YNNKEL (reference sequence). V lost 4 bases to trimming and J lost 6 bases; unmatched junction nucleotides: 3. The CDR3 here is CASSRTGLDTQYF. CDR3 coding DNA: TGTGCCAGCAGCCGGACAGGGTTGGATACGCAGTATTTT.

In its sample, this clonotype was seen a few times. CDR3 sequence (DNA): TGTGCCAGCAGTCCCCGACGGGGGAACACTGAAGCTTTCTTT. Translated, it gives CASSPRRGNTEAFF. This rearrangement joins TRBV2 to TRBJ1-1; D not resolved. Trimming shortened V by 5 bases and J by 1 base, and 11 bases separated the two germline ends. This CDR3 has 14 amino acids. Germline CDR1 is SNHLY and CDR2 is FYNNEI.

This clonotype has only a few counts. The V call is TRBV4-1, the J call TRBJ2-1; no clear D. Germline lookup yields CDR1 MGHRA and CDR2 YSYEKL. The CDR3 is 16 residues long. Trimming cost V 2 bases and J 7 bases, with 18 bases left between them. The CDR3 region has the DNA TGCGCCAGCAGCCAATCCTTTCCGGAAACCTTTAATGAGCAGTTCTTC. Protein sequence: CASSQSFPETFNEQFF.

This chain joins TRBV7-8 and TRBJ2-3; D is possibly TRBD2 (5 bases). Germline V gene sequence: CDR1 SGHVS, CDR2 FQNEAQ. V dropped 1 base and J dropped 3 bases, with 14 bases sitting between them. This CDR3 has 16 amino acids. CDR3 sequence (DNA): TGTGCCAGCAGCTTAGTGCTAGCCGCCATAACAGATACGCAGTATTTT. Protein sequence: CASSLVLAAITDTQYF.

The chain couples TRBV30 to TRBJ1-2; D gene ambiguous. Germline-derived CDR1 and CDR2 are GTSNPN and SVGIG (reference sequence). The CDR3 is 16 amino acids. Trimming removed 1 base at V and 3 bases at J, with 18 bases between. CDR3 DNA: TGTGCCTGGAGTGATCGGGTGTCAGTAGAACACTATGGCTACACCTTC. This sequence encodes CAWSDRVSVEHYGYTF.

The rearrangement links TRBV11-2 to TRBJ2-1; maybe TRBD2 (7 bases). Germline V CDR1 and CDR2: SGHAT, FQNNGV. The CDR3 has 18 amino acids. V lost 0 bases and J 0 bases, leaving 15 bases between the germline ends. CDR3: CASSLDRGAIYSYNEQFF. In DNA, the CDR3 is TGTGCCAGCAGCTTAGATCGGGGGGCGATCTACTCCTACAATGAGCAGTTCTTC.

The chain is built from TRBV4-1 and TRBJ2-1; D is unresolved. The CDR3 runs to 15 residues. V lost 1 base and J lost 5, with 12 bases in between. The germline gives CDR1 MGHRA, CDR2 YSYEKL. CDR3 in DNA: TGCGCCAGCAGCCAAGTCTATGGGCCCCACAATGAGCAGTTCTTC. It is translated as CASSQVYGPHNEQFF.

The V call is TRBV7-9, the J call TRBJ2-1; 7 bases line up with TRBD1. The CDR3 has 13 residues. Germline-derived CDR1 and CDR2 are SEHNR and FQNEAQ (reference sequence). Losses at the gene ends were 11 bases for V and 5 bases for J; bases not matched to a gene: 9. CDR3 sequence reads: CAGPGTDNNEQFF. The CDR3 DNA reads TGTGCCGGACCAGGGACAGACAACAATGAGCAGTTCTTC.

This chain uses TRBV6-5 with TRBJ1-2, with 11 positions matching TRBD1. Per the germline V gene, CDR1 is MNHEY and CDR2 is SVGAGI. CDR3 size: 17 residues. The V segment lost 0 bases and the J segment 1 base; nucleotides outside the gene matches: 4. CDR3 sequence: CASSYSGQGANNYGYTF. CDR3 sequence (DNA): TGTGCCAGCAGTTACTCCGGACAGGGGGCAAATAACTATGGCTACACCTTC.

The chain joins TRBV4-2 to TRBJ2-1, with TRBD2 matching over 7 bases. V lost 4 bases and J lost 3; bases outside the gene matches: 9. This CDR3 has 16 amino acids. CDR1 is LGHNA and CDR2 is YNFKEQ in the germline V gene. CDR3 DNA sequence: TGTGCCAGCAGCCTTCCGGGACTACCGTACTACAATGAGCAGTTCTTC. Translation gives CASSLPGLPYYNEQFF.

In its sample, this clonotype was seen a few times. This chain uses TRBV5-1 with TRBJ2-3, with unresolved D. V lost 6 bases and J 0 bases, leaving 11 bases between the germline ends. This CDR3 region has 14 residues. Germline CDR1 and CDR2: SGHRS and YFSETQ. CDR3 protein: CASTPSASTDTQYF. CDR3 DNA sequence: TGCGCCAGCACTCCGTCGGCTAGCACAGATACGCAGTATTTT.

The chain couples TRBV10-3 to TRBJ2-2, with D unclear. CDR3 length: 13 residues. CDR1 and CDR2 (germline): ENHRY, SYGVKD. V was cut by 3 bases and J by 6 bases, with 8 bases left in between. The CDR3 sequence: CAISETTAGELFF. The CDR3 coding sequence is TGTGCCATCAGTGAAACAACGGCCGGGGAGCTGTTTTTT.

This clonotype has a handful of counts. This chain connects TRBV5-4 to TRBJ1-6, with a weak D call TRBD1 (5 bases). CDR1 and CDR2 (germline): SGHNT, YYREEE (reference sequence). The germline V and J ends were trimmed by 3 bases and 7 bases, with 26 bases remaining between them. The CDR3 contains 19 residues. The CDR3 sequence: CASSSLGTRGRASNSPLHF. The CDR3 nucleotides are TGTGCCAGCAGCTCGTTGGGGACCCGGGGCAGGGCAAGCAATTCACCCCTCCACTTT.

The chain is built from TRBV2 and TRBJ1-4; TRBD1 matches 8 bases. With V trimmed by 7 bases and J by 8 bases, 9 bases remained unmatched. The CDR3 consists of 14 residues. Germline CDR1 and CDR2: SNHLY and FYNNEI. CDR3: CASMRGQEREKLFF. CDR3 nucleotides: TGTGCCAGCATGAGGGGACAGGAACGGGAAAAACTGTTTTTT.

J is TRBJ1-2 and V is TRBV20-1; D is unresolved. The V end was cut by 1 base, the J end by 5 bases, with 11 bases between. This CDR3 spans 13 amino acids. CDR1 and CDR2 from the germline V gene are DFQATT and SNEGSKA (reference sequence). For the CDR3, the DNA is TGCAGTGCTAGAGTAGGAGTACTATATGGCTACACCTTC. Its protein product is CSARVGVLYGYTF.

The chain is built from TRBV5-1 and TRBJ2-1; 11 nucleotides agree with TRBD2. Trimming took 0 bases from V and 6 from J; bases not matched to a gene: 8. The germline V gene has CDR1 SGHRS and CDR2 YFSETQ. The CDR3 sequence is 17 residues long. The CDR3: CASSLALAGGPGNEQFF. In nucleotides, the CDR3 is TGCGCCAGCAGCTTGGCTTTAGCGGGAGGGCCAGGCAATGAGCAGTTCTTC.